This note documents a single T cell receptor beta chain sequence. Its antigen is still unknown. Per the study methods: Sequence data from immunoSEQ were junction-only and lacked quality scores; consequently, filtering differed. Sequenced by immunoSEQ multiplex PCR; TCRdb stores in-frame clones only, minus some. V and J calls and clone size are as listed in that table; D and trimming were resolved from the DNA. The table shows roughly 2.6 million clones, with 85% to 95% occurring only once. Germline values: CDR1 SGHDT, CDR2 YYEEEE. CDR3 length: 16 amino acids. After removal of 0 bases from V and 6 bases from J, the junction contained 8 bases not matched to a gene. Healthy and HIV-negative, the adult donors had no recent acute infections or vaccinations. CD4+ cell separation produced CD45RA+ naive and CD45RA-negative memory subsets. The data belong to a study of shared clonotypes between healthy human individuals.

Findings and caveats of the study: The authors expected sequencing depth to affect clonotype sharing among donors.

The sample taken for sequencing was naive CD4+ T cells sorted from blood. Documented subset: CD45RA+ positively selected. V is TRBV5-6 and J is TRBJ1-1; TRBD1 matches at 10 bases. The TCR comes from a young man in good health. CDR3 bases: TGTGCCAGCAGCTTGGAAGTAGGACAGGGGGTCCCTGAAGCTTTCTTT. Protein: CASSLEVGQGVPEAFF.